These 32 T cell receptor beta chains originate from one sample sequenced in a study of cytomegalovirus exposure and HLA in healthy donors. Researchers ran the PCR with 60 Vbeta and 13 Jbeta primers. This table comes from immunoSEQ multiplex PCR, and its TCRdb copy is limited to in-frame clones, with some not included. Of roughly 150,000 clones in the sample, roughly 87% were seen once. Sample: PBMCs. These receptors were collected from a man aged 30-40 years in good health and CMV-seropositive.

The chain couples TRBV15 to TRBJ2-4, with TRBD2 matching over 9 bases. The CDR3 extends over 15 amino acids. Germline V gives CDR1 LNHNV, CDR2 YYDKDF (reference sequence). The V segment lost 4 bases and the J segment 6 bases; nucleotides outside the gene matches: 7. The CDR3 reads CATSTQREERNIQYF. The CDR3 coding sequence is TGTGCCACCAGCACCCAGCGGGAGGAGCGAAACATTCAGTACTTC.

The chain combines TRBV9 with TRBJ2-3, with no clear D. CDR3 length: 12 amino acids. Germline CDR1 reads SGDLS; CDR2 reads YYNGEE. Trimming removed 3 bases from V and 4 bases from J, with 6 bases in between. This CDR3 is CASSASPDTQYF. The DNA of the CDR3 is TGTGCCAGCAGCGCGTCCCCAGATACGCAGTATTTT. Combining the CDR3 with reference TRBV9 and TRBJ2-3 gives the whole variable domain DSGVTQTPKHLITATGQRVTLRCSPRSGDLSVYWYQQSLDQGLQFLIQYYNGEERAKGNILERFSAQQFPDLHSELNLSSLELGDSALYFCASSASPDTQYFGPGTRLTVL.

This clone has a handful of counts. The chain recombines TRBV5-4 with TRBJ1-1; 12 bases fit TRBD1. This CDR3 is 16 amino acids long. The V gene's germline CDR1 is SGHNT and CDR2 YYREEE (reference sequence). After removal of 2 bases from V and 5 bases from J, the junction contained 7 bases not matched to a gene. CDR3 in DNA: TGTGCCAGCAGCTTCGGGACAGGGGGCGAAGGGACTGAAGCTTTCTTT. Translation: CASSFGTGGEGTEAFF.

The CDR3 DNA sequence: TGCGCCAGCAGCCAAGACCTGGGGGAGGGCTATGGCTACACCTTC. Protein: CASSQDLGEGYGYTF. This rearrangement joins TRBV4-3 to TRBJ1-2; D perhaps matches TRBD1 (5 bases). Trimming took 0 bases from V and 4 from J, leaving 12 bases between them. The CDR3 has 15 amino acids. Germline lookup yields CDR1 LGHNA and CDR2 YSLEER.

This sequence joins TRBV15 and TRBJ2-1; 9 nucleotides match TRBD2. Germline-derived CDR1 and CDR2 are LNHNV and YYDKDF (reference sequence). Trimming took 0 bases from V and 11 from J; bases not matched to a gene: 8. This CDR3 has 15 residues. The DNA for the CDR3 is TGTGCCACCAGCAGAGATGCGGGGGGGGGAGTTAAGCAGTTCTTC. Translation gives CATSRDAGGGVKQFF.

This chain joins TRBV5-6 and TRBJ2-1; TRBD2 is a possible D gene (6 bases). The germline gives CDR1 SGHDT, CDR2 YYEEEE. The CDR3 totals 16 residues. V was clipped by 0 bases and J by 5 bases, with 15 bases between them. Here the CDR3 DNA reads TGTGCCAGCAGCTTGGAAGGGCTAGCGAGAGACAATGAGCAGTTCTTC. Residues: CASSLEGLARDNEQFF.

This chain uses TRBV28 with TRBJ1-5; D remains unclear. The CDR3 runs 15 residues. With 3 bases removed from V and 2 bases from J, the gap between germline ends came to 11 bases. CDR1 and CDR2 from the germline V gene are MDHEN and SYDVKM. This chain's CDR3 is CASSLEGLGNQPQHF. CDR3 nucleotide sequence: TGTGCCAGCAGTTTGGAGGGCTTGGGCAATCAGCCCCAGCATTTT. The variable domain in full, with the rest retrieved from reference TRBV28 and TRBJ1-5, is DVKVTQSSRYLVKRTGEKVFLECVQDMDHENMFWYRQDPGLGLRLIYFSYDVKMKEKGDIPEGYSVSREKKERFSLILESASTNQTSMYLCASSLEGLGNQPQHFGDGTRLSIL.

This clone was found a few times. One end of the junction fails to match germline, which may point to a read error. The CDR3 here is CASSLEQGGGANGLTF. In nucleotides, the CDR3 is TGCGCCAGCAGCTTGGAACAGGGGGGTGGGGCCAACGGCCTGACTTTC. V and J are TRBV5-1 and TRBJ2-6, with 8 bases identical to TRBD1. CDR1 and CDR2 (germline): SGHRS, YFSETQ. The CDR3 has 16 amino acids.

The chain joins TRBV4-1 to TRBJ2-1, with a weak D call TRBD2 (6 bases). CDR3 length equals 14 residues. The V end was cut by 2 bases, the J end by 7 bases, with 12 bases between. Germline V gives CDR1 MGHRA, CDR2 YSYEKL. The CDR3 protein is CASSQIASVNEQFF. The CDR3 bases are TGCGCCAGCAGCCAAATCGCTAGCGTTAATGAGCAGTTCTTC.

The chain carries TRBV11-2 and TRBJ2-7; a possible D gene is TRBD2 (6 bases). Trimming took off 1 base at V and 1 base at J, with 17 bases between the two ends. The CDR3 sequence is 17 residues long. Germline V gene sequence: CDR1 SGHAT, CDR2 FQNNGV. CDR3 sequence: CASSLGTGGLLSYEQYF. The DNA of the CDR3 is TGTGCCAGCAGCTTAGGGACTGGGGGACTTCTTTCCTACGAGCAGTACTTC.

This sequence joins TRBV5-1 and TRBJ2-7; possible D gene TRBD2, 7 bases. The CDR3 extends over 15 amino acids. Looked up from germline, CDR1 is SGHRS and CDR2 is YFSETQ. Trimming removed 0 bases at V and 1 base at J, with 11 bases between. The CDR3 here is CASSLDGGPSYEQYF. The CDR3 DNA is TGCGCCAGCAGCTTGGACGGGGGGCCTTCCTACGAGCAGTACTTC.

Concerning this clone itself: This specimen includes other DNA sequences encoding the same CDR3. The chain uses TRBV6-5 and TRBJ1-1; D uncertain. CDR1 is MNHEY and CDR2 is SVGAGI in the germline V gene. The V and J ends lost 2 bases and 0 bases respectively, with 7 bases between them. The CDR3 is 14 amino acids. CDR3 residues: CASSYRGLNTEAFF. In DNA, the CDR3 is TGTGCCAGCAGTTACCGTGGCCTGAACACTGAAGCTTTCTTT.

The chain is built from TRBV11-2 and TRBJ2-5; D gene ambiguous. The CDR3 is 11 residues long. The germline gives CDR1 SGHAT, CDR2 FQNNGV. The germline V and J ends were trimmed by 0 bases and 7 bases, with 3 bases remaining between them. The CDR3 spells CASSLERTQYF. The DNA for the CDR3 is TGTGCCAGCAGCTTAGAGAGGACCCAGTACTTC.

CDR3 nucleotides: TGTGCCAGCAGTCTGCAGGACAGGGGGTTAGGTCAGCCCCAGCATTTT. Its protein is CASSLQDRGLGQPQHF. The V call is TRBV28, the J call TRBJ1-5, with TRBD1 matching 10 bases. The germline gives CDR1 MDHEN, CDR2 SYDVKM. This CDR3 comprises 16 residues. V was clipped by 5 bases and J by 6 bases; unmatched bases: 10.

This clone has just one count. The junction departs from the called germline gene at one end, perhaps through a read error. This chain joins TRBV27 and TRBJ2-4; 8 bases align to TRBD1. The CDR3 loop spans 19 amino acids. The germline CDR1 and CDR2 sequences are MNHEY and SMNVEV (reference sequence). The CDR3 loop reads CASSSSSLTGGGIRNSQYF. The CDR3 coding sequence is TGTGCCAGCAGCTCGAGTAGTTTAACAGGGGGAGGAATAAGAAACAGTCAGTACTTC.

The gene calls are TRBV12-2 and TRBJ2-7; the D call TRBD2 from the table was never checked on the DNA. TRBV12-2 is given as a pseudogene. There are 20 residues in the CDR3. The CDR3 loop is CASRAGGPLDRGGPLGEQYF. DNA of the CDR3: TGTGCAAGTCGCGCGGGGGGCCCTCTTGATCGGGGGGGCCCTCTCGGCGAGCAGTACTTC.

The chain links TRBV6-5 to TRBJ1-1, with TRBD1 identical over 7 bases. Germline loops: CDR1 MNHEY, CDR2 SVGAGI. This CDR3 has 12 residues. V was pared by 5 bases and J by 3 bases, with 0 bases of the junction left unmatched. The CDR3 here is CASSRGHTEAFF. The CDR3 DNA follows: TGTGCCAGCAGTAGGGGGCACACTGAAGCTTTCTTT.

The CDR3 nucleotides read TGTGCCAGCAGCGCGGGAGGGCAGTTATACGAGCAGTACTTC. This translates into CASSAGGQLYEQYF. V usage is TRBV6-5 and J usage is TRBJ2-7, with 9 bases aligning to TRBD2. V dropped 6 bases and J dropped 4; count of bases not matched to a gene: 7. Germline-derived CDR1 and CDR2 are MNHEY and SVGAGI. This CDR3 has 14 residues.

J is TRBJ2-1 and V is TRBV7-2; 7 nucleotides align to TRBD2. The germline CDR1 and CDR2 sequences are SGHTA and FQGNSA. V shed 5 bases and J 6 bases; nucleotides not matched to a gene: 10. There are 15 residues in the CDR3. CDR3 coding DNA: TGTGCCAGCAGCCCCCGACTAGCCCTGGGCAATGAGCAGTTCTTC. Residues: CASSPRLALGNEQFF.

This rearrangement joins TRBV18 to TRBJ1-1, with 9 nucleotides matching TRBD1. This CDR3 has 14 amino acids. With V trimmed by 5 bases and J by 1 base, 2 bases remained unmatched. In germline, CDR1 is KGHSH, CDR2 LQKENI. CDR3 in DNA: TGTGCCAGCTCATCGGACAGGGGGAACACTGAAGCTTTCTTT. This codes for CASSSDRGNTEAFF.

The chain uses TRBV10-1 and TRBJ2-3; 7 nucleotides match TRBD1. The CDR3 loop spans 14 amino acids. Per germline, CDR1 WNHNN and CDR2 SYGVQD (reference sequence). Losses at the gene ends were 9 bases for V and 2 bases for J; bases not matched to a gene: 8. In nucleotides, the CDR3 is TGCGCCAGTAGAGGGACAGATCCCACAGATACGCAGTATTTT. It specifies CASRGTDPTDTQYF.

This sequence joins TRBV19 and TRBJ1-2; the D is unclear. With 4 bases removed from V and 10 bases from J, the gap between germline ends came to 22 bases. The CDR3 is 15 residues long. CDR1 and CDR2 (germline): LNHDA, SQIVND (reference sequence). The CDR3: CASSNSRGIYVVYTF. The CDR3 nucleotides read TGTGCCAGTAGTAACTCGCGGGGTATTTATGTTGTCTACACCTTC. Complete variable domain (other parts from reference TRBV19 and TRBJ1-2): DGGITQSPKYLFRKEGQNVTLSCEQNLNHDAMYWYRQDPGQGLRLIYYSQIVNDFQKGDIAEGYSVSREKKESFPLTVTSAQKNPTAFYLCASSNSRGIYVVYTFGSGTRLTVV.

The genes are TRBV7-8 and TRBJ2-7; the D gene is possibly TRBD2 (6 bases). The germline V gene encodes CDR1 SGHVS and CDR2 FQNEAQ. V lost 5 bases to trimming and J lost 2 bases, with 22 bases between them. CDR3 length equals 17 residues. DNA for the CDR3: TGTGCCAGCAGCCAACAACCCCCGGGGGAGAAAACCTACGAGCAGTACTTC. Protein sequence: CASSQQPPGEKTYEQYF. The full variable domain, in which reference TRBV7-8 and TRBJ2-7 provide the parts outside the CDR3, is GAGVSQSPRYKVAKRGQDVALRCDPISGHVSLFWYQQALGQGPEFLTYFQNEAQLDKSGLPSDRFFAERPEGSVSTLKIQRTQQEDSAVYLCASSQQPPGEKTYEQYFGPGTRLTVT.

This clone was picked up a small number of times. The genes are TRBV2 and TRBJ2-7, with D possibly matching TRBD1 (5 bases). CDR1 SNHLY and CDR2 FYNNEI come from the germline V gene. The CDR3 is made up of 14 amino acids. Trimming removed 5 bases from V and 7 bases from J, with 18 bases in between. The CDR3 bases are TGTGCCAGCAGTCCAAGGTGGCAGGGTGGAGAGCAGTACTTC. It encodes CASSPRWQGGEQYF.

This clone has just one count. The CDR3 loop is CATSLRQGEDTQYF. The CDR3 DNA is TGTGCCACCAGCCTTCGACAGGGGGAAGATACGCAGTATTTT. The V call is TRBV15, the J call TRBJ2-3, with TRBD1 matching over 9 bases. The CDR3 contains 14 residues. The V gene's germline CDR1 is LNHNV and CDR2 YYDKDF (reference sequence). J was trimmed by 5 bases and V by 5 bases; bases with no gene match: 5.

The V gene is TRBV18, the J gene TRBJ2-3; maybe TRBD2 (5 bases). CDR3 length: 13 residues. CDR1 KGHSH and CDR2 LQKENI come from the germline V gene. The V gene lost 8 bases and the J gene lost 1 base, with 10 bases spanning the gap. The CDR3 reads CASGADRTDTQYF. CDR3 nucleotide sequence: TGTGCCAGCGGAGCGGACCGCACAGATACGCAGTATTTT.

The chain has TRBV2 and TRBJ2-1, with TRBD2 identical over 9 bases. CDR3 size: 14 residues. V lost 4 bases to trimming and J lost 10 bases; unmatched junction nucleotides: 8. Germline CDR1 SNHLY, CDR2 FYNNEI. CDR3 nucleotides: TGTGCCAGCAGTGGAGGCCTAGCGGGACGCGAGCAGTTCTTC. Translating it yields CASSGGLAGREQFF.

V usage is TRBV5-1 and J usage is TRBJ1-5; 7 bases are a match to TRBD1. CDR3 length: 14 amino acids. V dropped 4 bases and J dropped 5; count of bases not matched to a gene: 6. Germline loops: CDR1 SGHRS, CDR2 YFSETQ. CDR3 in DNA: TGCGCCAGCAGCCTTCGACAGGGTGATCAGCCCCAGCATTTT. Its protein product is CASSLRQGDQPQHF.

The genes are TRBV5-4 and TRBJ2-2; a possible D gene is TRBD2 (6 bases). Germline CDR1 is SGHNT and CDR2 is YYREEE (reference sequence). V was shortened by 3 bases and J by 3 bases, with 18 bases between the two germline ends. The CDR3 loop spans 17 amino acids. The DNA of the CDR3 is TGTGCCAGCAGCTCCGCCTTAATGGGACTTCACACCGGGGAGCTGTTTTTT. Its translation is CASSSALMGLHTGELFF.

The chain recombines TRBV5-6 with TRBJ1-3, with 10 nucleotides matching TRBD1. In germline, CDR1 is SGHDT, CDR2 YYEEEE. Trimming took 1 base from V and 2 from J; bases not matched to a gene: 12. This CDR3 contains 19 residues. CDR3 amino acids: CASSLRAIGGTGAGNTIYF. For the CDR3, the DNA is TGTGCCAGCAGCTTGAGGGCGATAGGAGGGACAGGGGCTGGAAACACCATATATTTT.

The genes are TRBV13 and TRBJ1-5; 9 nucleotides line up with TRBD1. CDR1 is PRHDT, CDR2 FYEKMQ, per germline (reference sequence). There are 15 residues in the CDR3. Trimming removed 4 bases from V and 4 bases from J; junction bases left unmatched: 5. CDR3 nucleotide sequence: TGTGCCAGCAGCTCGGGACAGGGAACTAATCAGCCCCAGCATTTT. Translation: CASSSGQGTNQPQHF.

The genes are TRBV27 and TRBJ2-2, with TRBD2 matching 9 bases. This CDR3 comprises 16 residues. J gave up 6 bases and V 1 base, and 6 bases lay outside the gene matches. Germline CDR1 reads MNHEY; CDR2 reads SMNVEV (reference sequence). The CDR3 nucleotides read TGTGCCAGCAGTTTATGGGCGGGAGGGTCGCCCGGGGAGCTGTTTTTT. Its translation: CASSLWAGGSPGELFF.